One sample yielded the 28 T cell receptor beta chains listed below, sequenced in a study of vaccination effects on CD4 cells after COVID-19. Assay used: immunoSEQ multiplex PCR; TCRdb lists only in-frame clones, some missing. The table lists 25,000 to 35,000 clones, about 80% of them singletons. Their target antigens are unknown. Before sequencing, viral peptide pools were used by the ViraFEST assay to expand antigen-specific CD4+ T cells. A 10-day culture period preceded the isolation of CD4+ T cells. All vaccine recipients tested negative for nucleocapsid antibodies and had never contracted SARS-CoV-2 infection. The sequences come from CD4+ T cells from PBMCs cultured with SARS-CoV-2 spike peptides, collected before COVID-19 vaccination. Receptors were obtained from a human donor who received a COVID-19 vaccine.

The J gene is TRBJ2-2, the V gene TRBV9; unclear D gene. Germline V gene data show CDR1 as SGDLS and CDR2 as YYNGEE. The length of the CDR3 is 15 residues. V was cut by 5 bases and J by 1 base, with 12 bases left in between. This CDR3 is CASSDGRRNTGELFF. For the CDR3, the DNA is TGTGCCAGCAGTGACGGACGGAGGAACACCGGGGAGCTGTTTTTT.

This chain joins TRBV18 and TRBJ1-1; D possibly corresponds to TRBD1 (5 bases). V was pared by 4 bases and J by 3 bases, with 12 bases between. In germline, CDR1 is KGHSH, CDR2 LQKENI. CDR3 length equals 14 residues. The CDR3 sequence is CASSRGNLDTEAFF. The CDR3 nucleotides read TGTGCCAGCTCACGGGGGAATTTGGACACTGAAGCTTTCTTT. Full variable domain (outside the CDR3, taken from reference TRBV18 and TRBJ1-1): NAGVMQNPRHLVRRRGQEARLRCSPMKGHSHVYWYRQLPEEGLKFMVYLQKENIIDESGMPKERFSAEFPKEGPSILRIQQVVRGDSAAYFCASSRGNLDTEAFFGQGTRLTVV.

The V gene is TRBV5-1, the J gene TRBJ1-3; no definite D call. Germline CDR1 reads SGHRS; CDR2 reads YFSETQ. V was trimmed by 2 bases and J by 2 bases, leaving 17 bases between them. This CDR3 is 17 amino acids long. The chain's CDR3 is CASSLRAGKSAGNTIYF. The CDR3, as DNA: TGCGCCAGCAGCTTACGCGCGGGTAAGTCTGCTGGAAACACCATATATTTT.

The chain joins TRBV15 to TRBJ2-1; D remains ambiguous. Per germline, CDR1 LNHNV and CDR2 YYDKDF (reference sequence). V dropped 1 base and J dropped 7 bases, with 8 bases sitting between them. The CDR3 is made up of 13 amino acids. The CDR3 reads CATSRVPRNEQFF. For the CDR3, the DNA is TGTGCCACCAGCAGAGTCCCCAGAAATGAGCAGTTCTTC.

The chain carries TRBV5-3 and TRBJ1-3, with unresolved D. TRBV5-3 belongs to the ORF category, with a function that is uncertain. This CDR3 comprises 11 residues. V was cut by 6 bases and J by 5 bases, with 6 bases left in between. The CDR3 here is CARIGRNTIYF. CDR3 bases: TGTGCCAGAATAGGGCGAAACACCATATATTTT.

This chain joins TRBV28 and TRBJ2-2; 7 nucleotides align to TRBD2. This CDR3 spans 15 amino acids. The V and J ends lost 6 bases and 5 bases, in that order; junction bases with no gene match: 9. CDR1 and CDR2 (germline): MDHEN, SYDVKM. The CDR3 DNA reads TGTGCCAGCAGCCCCACGGGGGGAAGAACCGGGGAGCTGTTTTTT. This encodes CASSPTGGRTGELFF.

This clone occurred once. The gene calls are TRBV6-5 and TRBJ1-1; 11 bases fit TRBD1. Germline values: CDR1 MNHEY, CDR2 SVGAGI. CDR3 size: 14 residues. The trim removed 6 bases at V and 6 bases at J, leaving 6 bases unmatched. The CDR3 nucleotides are TGTGCCAGCAGATTTGGACAGGGGGCTTCTGAAGCTTTCTTT. Protein: CASRFGQGASEAFF.

This clone was observed once. V gene TRBV28 combines with J gene TRBJ1-4; 7 bases match TRBD1. CDR1 is MDHEN and CDR2 is SYDVKM in the germline V gene. CDR3 length: 16 residues. The junction had 9 bases not matched to a gene; V was cut back by 5 bases and J by 3 bases. In nucleotides, the CDR3 is TGTGCCAGCAGTGGGTTCCAGGGGGGCTCTAATGAAAAACTGTTTTTT. This codes for CASSGFQGGSNEKLFF. Using reference TRBV28 and TRBJ1-4 for the parts outside the CDR3, the full variable domain is DVKVTQSSRYLVKRTGEKVFLECVQDMDHENMFWYRQDPGLGLRLIYFSYDVKMKEKGDIPEGYSVSREKKERFSLILESASTNQTSMYLCASSGFQGGSNEKLFFGSGTQLSVL.

The chain combines TRBV5-1 with TRBJ1-1; a possible D gene is TRBD1 (6 bases). Between the trimmed V and J ends, which lost 1 base and 0 bases, there was a span of 10 bases. Germline assignment: CDR1 SGHRS and CDR2 YFSETQ. The CDR3 has 15 amino acids. This chain's CDR3 is CASSLRTDLNTEAFF. DNA of the CDR3: TGCGCCAGCAGCTTGCGGACAGACTTGAACACTGAAGCTTTCTTT.

In its sample, this clone was seen a few times. The chain combines TRBV6-5 with TRBJ2-2; 7 nucleotides agree with TRBD1. The V and J ends lost 6 bases and 6 bases, in that order; junction bases with no gene match: 7. This CDR3 region has 14 residues. Germline V gene lookup returns CDR1 MNHEY and CDR2 SVGAGI. The CDR3 loop is CASSLTGNPGELFF. The CDR3 DNA sequence: TGTGCCAGCAGCTTGACAGGGAATCCCGGGGAGCTGTTTTTT.

This clone has only a few counts. The chain joins TRBV27 to TRBJ1-6; weak D call: TRBD1 (5 bases). The V end was cut by 2 bases, the J end by 2 bases, with 10 bases between. The germline V gene encodes CDR1 MNHEY and CDR2 SMNVEV (reference sequence). The CDR3 sequence is 16 residues long. The CDR3 DNA sequence: TGTGCCAGCAGTTTAGCTGGGGCGGCCTATAATTCACCCCTCCACTTT. This sequence encodes CASSLAGAAYNSPLHF.

CDR3 bases: TGTGCCAGCAGCTTAGCTAGCGGGAGCAAAGGGAACTACGAGCAGTACTTC. Encoded protein: CASSLASGSKGNYEQYF. This chain uses TRBV7-9 with TRBJ2-7; TRBD2 matches at 9 bases. The CDR3 covers 17 residues. Germline CDR1 is SEHNR and CDR2 is FQNEAQ (reference sequence). V dropped 0 bases and J dropped 3; count of bases not matched to a gene: 9.

This clone was seen a single time. This rearrangement joins TRBV20-1 to TRBJ1-2; D remains ambiguous. Trimming cost V 5 bases and J 7 bases, with 11 bases left between them. This CDR3 has 11 residues. CDR1 and CDR2 from the germline V gene are DFQATT and SNEGSKA (reference sequence). CDR3: CSAGPGPGYTF. As DNA, the CDR3 is TGCAGTGCTGGTCCGGGTCCTGGCTACACCTTC.

This clone was detected only once. The chain employs TRBV7-3 and TRBJ2-1; TRBD2 matches at 14 bases. Losses at the gene ends were 4 bases for V and 0 bases for J; bases not matched to a gene: 5. In germline, CDR1 is SGHTA, CDR2 FQGTGA. The CDR3 sequence is 18 residues long. CDR3 bases: TGTGCCAGCAGCTCCTACGGACTAGCGGGGGGCTCCTACAATGAGCAGTTCTTC. It codes for CASSSYGLAGGSYNEQFF.

The chain employs TRBV18 and TRBJ2-4; D gene unclear. The V end was cut by 2 bases, the J end by 1 base, with 12 bases between. Germline V lookup: CDR1 KGHSH, CDR2 LQKENI. The CDR3 spans 16 residues. The CDR3 sequence: CASSPETSAAKNIQYF. The CDR3 DNA reads TGTGCCAGCTCACCAGAGACCTCCGCGGCCAAAAACATTCAGTACTTC.

The genes are TRBV18 and TRBJ2-2; 7 positions agree with TRBD1. J lost 4 bases, V lost 0 bases, and 17 bases had no gene match. This CDR3 spans 20 amino acids. Germline-derived CDR1 and CDR2 are KGHSH and LQKENI. CDR3 sequence: CASSPPRTGFIRVSTGELFF. Written as DNA, the CDR3 is TGTGCCAGCTCACCACCCCGGACAGGTTTTATTCGAGTGAGCACCGGGGAGCTGTTTTTT.

V gene TRBV30 combines with J gene TRBJ2-2, with a possible D match to TRBD2 (5 bases). The CDR3 sequence is 13 residues long. Germline V gives CDR1 GTSNPN, CDR2 SVGIG (reference sequence). V lost 6 bases, J lost 7 bases, and 15 bases lay in between. Here the CDR3 reads CACGAGGGGELFF. The CDR3 DNA sequence: TGTGCCTGCGGAGCAGGAGGTGGCGGGGAGCTGTTTTTT.

V and J are TRBV7-9 and TRBJ2-7; 13 bases map to TRBD2. The ends lost 4 bases at V and 6 bases at J; junction bases unmatched: 3. The CDR3 is 14 residues long. Looked up from germline, CDR1 is SEHNR and CDR2 is FQNEAQ (reference sequence). The CDR3 nucleotides are TGTGCCAGCAGCTCCGGACTAGCGGGAGCCGAGCAGTACTTC. This translates into CASSSGLAGAEQYF.

The chain joins TRBV6-4 to TRBJ2-2; D gene ambiguous. This CDR3 is 16 amino acids long. Germline CDR1 MRHNA, CDR2 SNTAGT. V shed 0 bases and J shed 7 bases, with 15 bases lying between them. The CDR3 reads CASSDSGGLRGGELFF. Here the CDR3 DNA reads TGTGCCAGCAGTGACTCTGGCGGCCTTAGAGGCGGGGAGCTGTTTTTT.

The J gene is TRBJ2-3, the V gene TRBV7-9; the D is unclear. CDR1 SEHNR and CDR2 FQNEAQ come from the germline V gene (reference sequence). The CDR3 covers 13 residues. Trimming shortened V by 5 bases and J by 4 bases, and 10 bases separated the two germline ends. The chain's CDR3 is CASSPSIPDTQYF. The DNA of the CDR3 is TGTGCCAGCAGCCCGAGCATCCCAGATACGCAGTATTTT.

The chain couples TRBV15 to TRBJ1-1, with D unclear. Germline V gene sequence: CDR1 LNHNV, CDR2 YYDKDF (reference sequence). V was pared by 0 bases and J by 3 bases, with 8 bases between. The CDR3 contains 14 residues. The CDR3 region is CATSRDAVDTEAFF. DNA of the CDR3: TGTGCCACCAGCAGAGATGCGGTGGACACTGAAGCTTTCTTT.

The chain employs TRBV29-1 and TRBJ1-5; TRBD1 might be the D (5 bases). The CDR3 length is 13 residues. V lost 6 bases and J lost 0, with 9 bases in between. In germline, CDR1 is SQVTM, CDR2 ANQGSEA. DNA for the CDR3: TGCAGCGTCCGGGACGGTAGCAATCAGCCCCAGCATTTT. The encoded protein is CSVRDGSNQPQHF. Complete variable domain (other parts from reference TRBV29-1 and TRBJ1-5): SAVISQKPSRDICQRGTSLTIQCQVDSQVTMMFWYRQQPGQSLTLIATANQGSEATYESGFVIDKFPISRPNLTFSTLTVSNMSPEDSSIYLCSVRDGSNQPQHFGDGTRLSIL.

This sequence joins TRBV6-5 and TRBJ2-1; TRBD2 is a possible D gene (6 bases). Deletions cut 5 bases from V and 7 bases from J, with 15 bases between. CDR3 length equals 14 residues. Germline lookup yields CDR1 MNHEY and CDR2 SVGAGI. Written as DNA, the CDR3 is TGTGCCAGCAGTATCCGGGACTCTCGTAATGAGCAGTTCTTC. This translates into CASSIRDSRNEQFF.

This clone was recorded once. The V and J genes are TRBV19 and TRBJ1-2, with 9 bases fitting TRBD1. CDR1 is LNHDA, CDR2 SQIVND, per germline (reference sequence). V dropped 5 bases and J dropped 5; count of bases not matched to a gene: 9. CDR3 length: 15 amino acids. The CDR3 nucleotides read TGTGCCAGTAGTTCGCGACAGGGGGTGTGGTATGGCTACACCTTC. Its protein is CASSSRQGVWYGYTF. Full variable domain (rest looked up from reference TRBV19 and TRBJ1-2): DGGITQSPKYLFRKEGQNVTLSCEQNLNHDAMYWYRQDPGQGLRLIYYSQIVNDFQKGDIAEGYSVSREKKESFPLTVTSAQKNPTAFYLCASSSRQGVWYGYTFGSGTRLTVV.

This sequence joins TRBV6-5 and TRBJ1-2, with TRBD1 as a possible D gene (6 bases). V gave up 5 bases and J gave up 8 bases, with 15 bases separating them. The CDR3 extends over 13 amino acids. Germline CDR1 is MNHEY and CDR2 is SVGAGI. CDR3 region: CASSPAGVRGYTF. The CDR3 DNA reads as TGTGCCAGCAGTCCGGCAGGGGTACGGGGCTACACCTTC.

This chain uses TRBV24-1 with TRBJ1-1; TRBD1 matches at 8 bases. The CDR3 totals 13 residues. V was pared by 9 bases and J by 3 bases, with 5 bases of the junction left unmatched. Germline CDR1 is KGHDR and CDR2 is SFDVKD. The CDR3 region is CATRQGADTEAFF. Written as DNA, the CDR3 is TGTGCCACCCGTCAGGGGGCAGACACTGAAGCTTTCTTT.

The chain recombines TRBV6-5 with TRBJ1-2; D gene ambiguous. Germline assignment: CDR1 MNHEY and CDR2 SVGAGI. The CDR3 is made up of 12 amino acids. V lost 5 bases, J lost 4 bases, and 8 bases lay in between. CDR3 sequence reads: CASSPRPYGYTF. The CDR3 nucleotides are TGTGCCAGCAGTCCCCGTCCCTATGGCTACACCTTC.

The chain links TRBV5-1 to TRBJ1-2; D ambiguous. The CDR3 is made up of 14 amino acids. With 0 bases removed from V and 3 bases from J, the gap between germline ends came to 9 bases. Germline V CDR1 and CDR2: SGHRS, YFSETQ. The CDR3 loop is CASSLGLTDYGYTF. The CDR3 bases are TGCGCCAGCAGCTTGGGACTGACCGACTATGGCTACACCTTC.